A single sample gave rise to the 9 T cell receptor beta chains below, sequenced in a study of neurological immune-mediated disorders. TCRdb processed the 5' RACE reads anew with MiXCR; each CDR3 protein has one entry. The repertoire holds about 40,000 distinct CDR3 sequences, roughly 15% seen once, with approximately 3.6% in the top ten. The sample was CD4+ T cells from blood. Receptor source: a woman aged 55-70 years with HTLV-1-associated myelopathy (HAM/TSP).

This clonotype was found many times. V gene TRBV20-1 combines with J gene TRBJ2-7, with 9 bases lining up with TRBD1. CDR1 is DFQATT and CDR2 is SNEGSKA in the germline V gene (reference sequence). CDR3 length: 14 residues. V dropped 6 bases and J dropped 5; count of bases not matched to a gene: 11. The CDR3 nucleotides are TGCAGTGCCAGGACAGGGGTAACGGCCGACGAGCAGTACTTC. The encoded protein is CSARTGVTADEQYF.

This clonotype occurred many times. The CDR3 region has the DNA TGTGCCAGCAGCTTCTCGACAGGAACAGTAAACATTCAGTACTTC. Translated: CASSFSTGTVNIQYF. V gene TRBV5-6 combines with J gene TRBJ2-4; tentatively, D is TRBD1 (6 bases). Trimming pared 2 bases from V and 6 bases from J, leaving 15 bases between. Germline loops: CDR1 SGHDT, CDR2 YYEEEE. There are 15 residues in the CDR3.

About this clonotype itself: A junction end diverges from the germline sequence, so it may reflect a read error. The chain recombines TRBV3-1 with TRBJ2-5; maybe TRBD1 (6 bases). The CDR3 covers 15 residues. Germline CDR1 and CDR2: LGHDT and YNNKEL (reference sequence). The CDR3 here is CDSSLWDTSSWTQYF. DNA of the CDR3: TGTGACAGCAGCCTCTGGGACACATCAAGCTGGACCCAGTACTTC.

Only a few counts were recorded for this clonotype. V gene TRBV30 combines with J gene TRBJ1-6; D uncertain. Germline CDR1 and CDR2: GTSNPN and SVGIG (reference sequence). The CDR3 totals 14 residues. Trimming took 2 bases from V and 7 from J, leaving 12 bases between them. The CDR3 region has the DNA TGTGCCTGGAGTTTGATGGATCTCAATTCACCCCTCCACTTT. It yields the protein CAWSLMDLNSPLHF.

This clonotype has at least ten counts. Here the CDR3 reads CASRPDSGYTF. CDR3 bases: TGTGCCAGCAGACCCGACTCCGGCTACACCTTC. This sequence joins TRBV28 and TRBJ1-2; D is unresolved. Germline CDR1 MDHEN, CDR2 SYDVKM. Trimming removed 6 bases at V and 8 bases at J, with 10 bases between. This CDR3 has 11 amino acids.

The chain employs TRBV7-8 and TRBJ2-7; 7 bases are shared with TRBD2. The CDR3 is 15 amino acids. Germline V gene sequence: CDR1 SGHVS, CDR2 FQNEAQ. CDR3 amino acids: CSSSLELGGSYEQYF. The CDR3 DNA follows: TGTTCTAGCAGCTTAGAGTTGGGAGGGTCCTACGAGCAGTACTTC.

This clonotype was seen many times. V usage is TRBV5-1 and J usage is TRBJ2-7; perhaps TRBD1 as D (7 bases). Germline assignment: CDR1 SGHRS and CDR2 YFSETQ. The CDR3 extends over 15 amino acids. With 4 bases removed from V and 4 bases from J, the gap between germline ends came to 18 bases. The CDR3 spells CASSLGGQVRYEQYF. Written as DNA, the CDR3 is TGCGCCAGCAGCCTGGGAGGACAGGTTCGGTACGAGCAGTACTTC.

This clonotype was recorded many times. Given a much more abundant clone one base away, this may be a read error. V gene TRBV12-3 or TRBV12-4 combines with J gene TRBJ2-7; 12 nucleotides align to TRBD2. The CDR3 is 15 amino acids. The V segment lost 5 bases and the J segment 5 bases; nucleotides outside the gene matches: 7. The DNA of the CDR3 is TGTGCCAGCAGTAAGACTAGCGGGGGAGTCCACGAGCAGTACTTC. Protein: CASSKTSGGVHEQYF.

This clonotype was counted between two and nine times. The rearrangement links TRBV5-6 to TRBJ1-5; the D gene is possibly TRBD1 (5 bases). This CDR3 has 16 amino acids. The ends were cut back, 4 bases at V and 2 bases at J, with 16 bases in the middle. The germline V gene has CDR1 SGHDT and CDR2 YYEEEE. CDR3 loop: CASSREGLAGNQPQHF. Written as DNA, the CDR3 is TGTGCCAGCAGCAGGGAGGGGCTCGCAGGCAATCAGCCCCAGCATTTT.